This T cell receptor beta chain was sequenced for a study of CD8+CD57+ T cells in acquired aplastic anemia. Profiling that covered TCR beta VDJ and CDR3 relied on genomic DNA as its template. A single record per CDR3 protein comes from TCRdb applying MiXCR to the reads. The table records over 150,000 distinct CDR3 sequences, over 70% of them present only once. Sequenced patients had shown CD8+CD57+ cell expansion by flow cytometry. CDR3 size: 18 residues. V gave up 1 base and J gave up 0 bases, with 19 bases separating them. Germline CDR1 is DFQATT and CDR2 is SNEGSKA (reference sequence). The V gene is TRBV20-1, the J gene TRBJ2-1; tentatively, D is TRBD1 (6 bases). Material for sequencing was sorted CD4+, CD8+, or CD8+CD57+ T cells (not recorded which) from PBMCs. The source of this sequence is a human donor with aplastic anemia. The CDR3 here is CSARVLGQLLSSYNEQFF. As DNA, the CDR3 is TGCAGTGCTAGAGTCCTTGGACAGCTCCTGAGCTCCTACAATGAGCAGTTCTTC.